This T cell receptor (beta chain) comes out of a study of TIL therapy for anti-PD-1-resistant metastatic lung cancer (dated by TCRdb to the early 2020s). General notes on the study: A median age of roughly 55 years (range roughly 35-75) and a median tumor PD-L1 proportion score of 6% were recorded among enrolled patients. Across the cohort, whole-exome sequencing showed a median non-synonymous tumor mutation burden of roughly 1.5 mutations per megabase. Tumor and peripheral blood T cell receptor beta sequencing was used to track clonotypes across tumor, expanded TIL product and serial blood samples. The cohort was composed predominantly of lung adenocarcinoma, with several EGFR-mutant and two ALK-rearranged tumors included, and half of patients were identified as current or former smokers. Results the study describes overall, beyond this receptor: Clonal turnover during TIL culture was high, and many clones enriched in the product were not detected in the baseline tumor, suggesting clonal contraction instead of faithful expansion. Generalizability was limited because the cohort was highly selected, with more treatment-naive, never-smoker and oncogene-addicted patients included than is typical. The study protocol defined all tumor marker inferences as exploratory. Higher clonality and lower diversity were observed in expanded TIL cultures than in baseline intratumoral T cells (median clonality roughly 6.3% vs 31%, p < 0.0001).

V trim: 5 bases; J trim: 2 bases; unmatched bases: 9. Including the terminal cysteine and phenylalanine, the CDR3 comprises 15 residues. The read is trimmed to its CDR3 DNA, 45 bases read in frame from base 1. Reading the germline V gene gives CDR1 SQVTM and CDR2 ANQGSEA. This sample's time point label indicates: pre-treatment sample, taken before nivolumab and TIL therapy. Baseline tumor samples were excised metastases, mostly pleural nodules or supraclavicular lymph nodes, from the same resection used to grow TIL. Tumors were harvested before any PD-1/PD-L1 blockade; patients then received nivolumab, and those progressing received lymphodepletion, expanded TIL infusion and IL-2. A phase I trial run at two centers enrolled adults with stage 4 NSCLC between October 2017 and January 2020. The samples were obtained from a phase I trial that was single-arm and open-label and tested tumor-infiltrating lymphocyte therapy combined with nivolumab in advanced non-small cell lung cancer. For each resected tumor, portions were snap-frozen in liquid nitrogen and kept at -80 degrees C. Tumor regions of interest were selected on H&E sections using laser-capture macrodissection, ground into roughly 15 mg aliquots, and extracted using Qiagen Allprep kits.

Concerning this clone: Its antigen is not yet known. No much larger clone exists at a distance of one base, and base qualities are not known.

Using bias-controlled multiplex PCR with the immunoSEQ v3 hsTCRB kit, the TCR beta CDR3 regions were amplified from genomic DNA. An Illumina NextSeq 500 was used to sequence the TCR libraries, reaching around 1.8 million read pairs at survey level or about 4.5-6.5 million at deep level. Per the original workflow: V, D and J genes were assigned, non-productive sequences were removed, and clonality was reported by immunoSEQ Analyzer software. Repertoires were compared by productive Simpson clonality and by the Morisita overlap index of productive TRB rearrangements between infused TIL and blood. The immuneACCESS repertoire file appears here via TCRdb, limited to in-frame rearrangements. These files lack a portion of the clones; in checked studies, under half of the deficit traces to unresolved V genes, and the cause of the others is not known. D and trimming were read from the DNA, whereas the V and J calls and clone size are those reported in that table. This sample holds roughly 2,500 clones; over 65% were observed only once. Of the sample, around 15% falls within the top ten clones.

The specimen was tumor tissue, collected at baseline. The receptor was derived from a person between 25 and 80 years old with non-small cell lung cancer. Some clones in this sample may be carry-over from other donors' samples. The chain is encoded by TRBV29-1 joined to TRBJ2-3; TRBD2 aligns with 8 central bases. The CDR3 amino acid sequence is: CSVTGGGTTTDTQYF. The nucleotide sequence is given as TGCAGCGTTACCGGGGGGGGGACAACCACAGATACGCAGTATTTT.